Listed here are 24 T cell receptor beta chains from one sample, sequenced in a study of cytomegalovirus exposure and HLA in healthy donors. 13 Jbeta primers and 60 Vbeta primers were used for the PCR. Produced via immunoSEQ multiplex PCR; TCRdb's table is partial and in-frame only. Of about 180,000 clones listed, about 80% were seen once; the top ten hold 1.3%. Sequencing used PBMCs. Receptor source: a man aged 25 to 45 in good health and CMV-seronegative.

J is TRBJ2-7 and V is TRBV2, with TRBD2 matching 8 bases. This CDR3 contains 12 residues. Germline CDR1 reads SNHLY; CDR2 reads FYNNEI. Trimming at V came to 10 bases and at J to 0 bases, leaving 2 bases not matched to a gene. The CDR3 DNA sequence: TGTGCCACCCGGGGGGGCTCCTACGAGCAGTACTTC. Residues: CATRGGSYEQYF.

DNA for the CDR3: TGCGCCAGCAGTGAGTCGTTGGGGGGCGGGGGAGAGCGGCTGCTGGATACGCAGTATTTT. Protein product: CASSESLGGGGERLLDTQYF. The rearrangement uses TRBV10-1 and TRBJ2-3; tentatively, D is TRBD2 (7 bases). CDR1 and CDR2 (germline): WNHNN, SYGVQD (reference sequence). With 0 bases removed from V and 6 bases from J, the gap between germline ends came to 28 bases. This CDR3 region has 20 residues.

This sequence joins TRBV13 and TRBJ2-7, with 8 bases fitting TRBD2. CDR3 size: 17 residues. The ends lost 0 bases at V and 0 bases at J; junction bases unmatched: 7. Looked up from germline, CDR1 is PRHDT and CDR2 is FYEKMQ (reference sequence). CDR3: CASSLGFSGASSYEQYF. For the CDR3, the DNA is TGTGCCAGCAGCTTAGGTTTTAGCGGGGCGAGCTCCTACGAGCAGTACTTC.

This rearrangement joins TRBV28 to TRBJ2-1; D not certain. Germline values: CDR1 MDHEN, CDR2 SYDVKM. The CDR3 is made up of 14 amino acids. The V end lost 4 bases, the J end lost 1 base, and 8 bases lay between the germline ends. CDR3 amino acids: CASSSGDSYNEQFF. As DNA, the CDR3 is TGTGCCAGCAGTTCCGGTGATTCCTACAATGAGCAGTTCTTC.

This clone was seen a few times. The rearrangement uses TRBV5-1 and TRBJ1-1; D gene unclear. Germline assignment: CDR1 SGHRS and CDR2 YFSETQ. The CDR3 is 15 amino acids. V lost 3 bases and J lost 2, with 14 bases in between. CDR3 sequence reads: CASSYGPERNTEAFF. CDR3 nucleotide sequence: TGCGCCAGCAGCTATGGGCCGGAACGTAACACTGAAGCTTTCTTT.

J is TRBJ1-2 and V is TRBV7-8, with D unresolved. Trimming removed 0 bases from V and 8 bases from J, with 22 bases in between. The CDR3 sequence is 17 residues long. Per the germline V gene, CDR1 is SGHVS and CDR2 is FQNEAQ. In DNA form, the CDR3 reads TGTGCCAGCAGCTTAGCGCCTCTGGAGGTCCTGGCTCCGGGCTACACCTTC. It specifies CASSLAPLEVLAPGYTF. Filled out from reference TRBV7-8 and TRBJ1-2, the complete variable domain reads GAGVSQSPRYKVAKRGQDVALRCDPISGHVSLFWYQQALGQGPEFLTYFQNEAQLDKSGLPSDRFFAERPEGSVSTLKIQRTQQEDSAVYLCASSLAPLEVLAPGYTFGSGTRLTVV.

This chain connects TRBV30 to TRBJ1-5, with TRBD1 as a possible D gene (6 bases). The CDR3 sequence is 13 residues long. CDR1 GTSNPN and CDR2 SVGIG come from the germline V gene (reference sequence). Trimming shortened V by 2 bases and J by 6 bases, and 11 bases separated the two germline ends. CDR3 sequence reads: CAWSIVGGQPQHF. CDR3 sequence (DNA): TGTGCCTGGAGTATTGTAGGGGGTCAGCCCCAGCATTTT.

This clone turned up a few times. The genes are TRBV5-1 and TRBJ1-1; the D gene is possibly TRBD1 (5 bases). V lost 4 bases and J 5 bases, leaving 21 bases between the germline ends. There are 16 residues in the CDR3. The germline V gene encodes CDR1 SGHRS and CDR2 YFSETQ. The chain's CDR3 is CASSLSSVFGGTEAFF. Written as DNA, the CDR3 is TGCGCCAGCAGCCTGTCGAGTGTATTCGGGGGGACTGAAGCTTTCTTT.

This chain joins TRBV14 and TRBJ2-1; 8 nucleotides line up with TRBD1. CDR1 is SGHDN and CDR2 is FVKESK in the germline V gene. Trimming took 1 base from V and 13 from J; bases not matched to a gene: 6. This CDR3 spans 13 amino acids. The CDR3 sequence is CASSQVTGVVQFF. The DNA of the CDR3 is TGTGCCAGCAGCCAAGTGACAGGGGTTGTTCAGTTCTTC.

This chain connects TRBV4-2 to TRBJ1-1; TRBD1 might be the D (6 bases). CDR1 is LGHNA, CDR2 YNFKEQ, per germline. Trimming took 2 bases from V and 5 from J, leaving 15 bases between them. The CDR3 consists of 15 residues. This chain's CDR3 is CASSQSGQGLTEAFF. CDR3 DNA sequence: TGTGCCAGCAGCCAAAGTGGGCAGGGGTTAACTGAAGCTTTCTTT.

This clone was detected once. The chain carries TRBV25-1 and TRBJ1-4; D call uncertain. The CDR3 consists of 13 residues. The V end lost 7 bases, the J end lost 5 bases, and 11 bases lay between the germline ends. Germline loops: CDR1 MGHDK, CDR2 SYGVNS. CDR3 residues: CASKNYRNEKLFF. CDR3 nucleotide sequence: TGTGCCAGCAAAAACTATCGGAATGAAAAACTGTTTTTT.

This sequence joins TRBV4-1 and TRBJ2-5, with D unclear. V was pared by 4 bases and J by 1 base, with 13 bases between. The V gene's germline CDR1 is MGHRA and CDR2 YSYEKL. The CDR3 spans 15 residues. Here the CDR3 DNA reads TGCGCCAGCAGCCCTAAACAGTACGCCCAAGAGACCCAGTACTTC. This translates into CASSPKQYAQETQYF.

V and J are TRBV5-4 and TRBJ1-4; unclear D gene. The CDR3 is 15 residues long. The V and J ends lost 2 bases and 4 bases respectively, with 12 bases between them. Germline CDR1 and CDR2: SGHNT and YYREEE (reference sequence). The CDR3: CASSFRLENNEKLFF. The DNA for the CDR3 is TGTGCCAGCAGCTTTCGTTTGGAGAATAATGAAAAACTGTTTTTT.

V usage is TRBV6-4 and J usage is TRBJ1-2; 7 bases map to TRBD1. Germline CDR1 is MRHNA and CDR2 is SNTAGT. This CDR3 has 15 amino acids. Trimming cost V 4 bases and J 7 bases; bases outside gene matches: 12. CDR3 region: CASSVSQGGAFGYTF. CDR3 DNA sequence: TGTGCCAGCAGTGTCAGTCAGGGGGGTGCTTTTGGCTACACCTTC.

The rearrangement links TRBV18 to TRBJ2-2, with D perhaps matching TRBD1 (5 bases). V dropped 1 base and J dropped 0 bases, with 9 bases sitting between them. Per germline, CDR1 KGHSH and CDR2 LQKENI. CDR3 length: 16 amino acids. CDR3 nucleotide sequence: TGTGCCAGCTCACCACAGGGGCCCGCGAACACCGGGGAGCTGTTTTTT. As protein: CASSPQGPANTGELFF.

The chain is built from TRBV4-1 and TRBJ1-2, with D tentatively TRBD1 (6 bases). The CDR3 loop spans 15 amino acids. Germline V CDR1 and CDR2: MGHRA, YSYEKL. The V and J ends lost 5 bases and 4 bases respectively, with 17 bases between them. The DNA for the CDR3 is TGCGCCAGCAGCGCAAGAGGACAGATGCCCTATGGCTACACCTTC. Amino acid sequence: CASSARGQMPYGYTF.

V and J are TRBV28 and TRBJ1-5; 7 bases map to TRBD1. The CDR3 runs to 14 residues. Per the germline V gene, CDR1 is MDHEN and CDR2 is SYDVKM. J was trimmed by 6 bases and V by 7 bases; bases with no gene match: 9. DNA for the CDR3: TGTGCCAGCAATGACAGGGCCCCCCCTCAGCCCCAGCATTTT. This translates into CASNDRAPPQPQHF.

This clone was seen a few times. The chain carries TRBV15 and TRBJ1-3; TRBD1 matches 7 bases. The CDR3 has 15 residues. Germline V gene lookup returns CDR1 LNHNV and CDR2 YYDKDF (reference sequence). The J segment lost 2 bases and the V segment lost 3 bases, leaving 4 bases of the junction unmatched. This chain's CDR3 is CATSRQQGAGNTIYF. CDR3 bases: TGTGCCACCAGCAGGCAGCAGGGGGCTGGAAACACCATATATTTT.

CDR3 amino acids: CATMPAGWTDTQYF. Written as DNA, the CDR3 is TGTGCCACCATGCCGGCGGGGTGGACAGATACGCAGTATTTT. This rearrangement joins TRBV2 to TRBJ2-3; D possibly corresponds to TRBD2 (6 bases). V lost 10 bases to trimming and J lost 3 bases, with 17 bases between them. Germline values: CDR1 SNHLY, CDR2 FYNNEI. CDR3 length: 14 residues.

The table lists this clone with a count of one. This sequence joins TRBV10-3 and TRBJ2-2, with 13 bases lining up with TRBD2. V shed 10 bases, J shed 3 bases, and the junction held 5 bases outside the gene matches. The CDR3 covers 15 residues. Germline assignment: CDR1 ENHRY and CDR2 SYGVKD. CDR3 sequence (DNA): TGTGCCACCGGGGGGACTAGCGGGGACACCGGGGAGCTGTTTTTT. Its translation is CATGGTSGDTGELFF.

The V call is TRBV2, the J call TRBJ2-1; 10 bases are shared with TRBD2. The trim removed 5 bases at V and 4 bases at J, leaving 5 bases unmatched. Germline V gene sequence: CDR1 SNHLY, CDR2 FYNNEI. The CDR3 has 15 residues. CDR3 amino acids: CASSLLAGEYNEQFF. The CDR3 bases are TGTGCCAGCAGTCTCCTAGCGGGAGAATACAATGAGCAGTTCTTC.

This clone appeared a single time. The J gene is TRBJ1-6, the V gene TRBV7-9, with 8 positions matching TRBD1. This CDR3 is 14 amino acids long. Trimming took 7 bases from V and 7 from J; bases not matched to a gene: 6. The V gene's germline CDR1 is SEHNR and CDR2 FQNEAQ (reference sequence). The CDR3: CASKEGQGNSPLHF. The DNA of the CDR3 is TGTGCCAGCAAGGAAGGACAGGGAAATTCACCCCTCCACTTT. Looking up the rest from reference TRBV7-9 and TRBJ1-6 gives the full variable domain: DTGVSQNPRHKITKRGQNVTFRCDPISEHNRLYWYRQTLGQGPEFLTYFQNEAQLEKSRLLSDRFSAERPKGSFSTLEIQRTEQGDSAMYLCASKEGQGNSPLHFGNGTRLTVT.

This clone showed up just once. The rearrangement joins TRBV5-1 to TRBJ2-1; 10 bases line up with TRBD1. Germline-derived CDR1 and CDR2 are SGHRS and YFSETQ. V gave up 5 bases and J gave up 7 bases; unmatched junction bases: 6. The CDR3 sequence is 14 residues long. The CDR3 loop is CASRPGTGENEQFF. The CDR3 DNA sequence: TGCGCCAGCAGACCTGGGACAGGGGAGAATGAGCAGTTCTTC.

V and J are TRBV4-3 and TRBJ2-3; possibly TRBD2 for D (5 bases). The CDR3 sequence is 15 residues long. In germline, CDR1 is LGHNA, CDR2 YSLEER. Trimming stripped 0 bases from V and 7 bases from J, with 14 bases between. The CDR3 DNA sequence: TGCGCCAGCAGCCAAGAGGCGGGTTCTTCCTATACGCAGTATTTT. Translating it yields CASSQEAGSSYTQYF.